This T cell receptor beta chain appears in the sequencing data of a study of blood T cell repertoires in COVID-19. Study in general: PBMCs, B-cell-depleted T cells, or T cells were the source of the cDNA or gDNA that made up the material.

After removal of 5 bases from V and 10 bases from J, the junction contained 6 bases not matched to a gene. The CDR3 is made up of 14 amino acids. In germline, CDR1 is MNHNY, CDR2 SVGAGI (reference sequence). Under the authors' procedure: Researchers report that nucleated cell counts were estimated from reference gene primer amplification. The method was immunoSEQ multiplex PCR; TCRdb's version includes in-frame clones alone and lacks a portion of them. V, J and clone size were drawn from that table, and D and trimming were deduced from the DNA. The profile covers more than 250,000 clones, with around four fifths appearing a single time and 1% to 1.5% taken by the ten largest.

The receptor was derived from a woman aged 45-60 years with acute or convalescent COVID-19. Sequencing was performed on peripheral blood. This chain connects TRBV6-6 to TRBJ1-4; the match to TRBD1 covers 11 bases. Here the CDR3 DNA reads TGTGCCAGCAGTCGGGACAGGGGGGCCCCAAAACTGTTTTTT. Translated, it gives CASSRDRGAPKLFF.